This TCR beta chain was recovered during a study of blood T cells in healthy people across ages. A second PCR, run for 7 to 11 cycles, used a sample-barcoded 5' primer plus a J-beta primer mix. TCRdb re-called the 5' RACE reads with MiXCR, one entry per CDR3 protein. Of roughly 2 million distinct CDR3 sequences in the sample, less than 50% are singletons; the top ten hold 2.1%. Sequencing used blood. The origin of this receptor is a middle-aged woman in good health.

For the CDR3, the DNA is TGTGCCAGCAGCCCCACCAAGGGGGGGATGAACACTGAAGCTTTCTTT. Protein sequence: CASSPTKGGMNTEAFF. V is TRBV4-2 and J is TRBJ1-1, with D perhaps TRBD1 (6 bases). With 4 bases removed from V and 0 bases from J, the gap between germline ends came to 15 bases. Germline V gene sequence: CDR1 LGHNA, CDR2 YNFKEQ. This CDR3 region has 16 residues.